The sequence of this T cell receptor (beta chain) was determined in a study of shared clonotypes between healthy human individuals. Study findings and constraints: Unshared clonotypes carried lower generation probabilities than those common to all four donors. Large sequencing depth failed to make sorted-subset sequencing complete, rarefaction showed.

On this clone itself: Its antigen is undetermined.

CD8 cells classed as naive were CD45RO-negative and positively selected for CCR7, excluding terminally differentiated effector memory CD45RA+ cells. Per the original methods: ImmunoSEQ gave junction-only sequences without quality scores, so filtering differed. Using immunoSEQ multiplex PCR, the repertoire was profiled, and TCRdb retains in-frame clones only, with some absent. V and J calls and clone size are copied from that table; D and trimming were computed from the DNA. The sample lists around 2,000,000 clones, less than 95% occurring once. This receptor was obtained from a man aged 18 to 35 in good health. The sample was naive CD8+ T cells sorted from blood.

As DNA, the CDR3 is TGCGCCAGCAGCTCTTCCCTAAGCCCAGAGTTCTTC. It translates to CASSSSLSPEFF. The chain is built from TRBV5-1 and TRBJ2-1; D is undetermined. V lost 3 bases to trimming and J lost 14 bases, with 15 bases between them. There are 12 residues in the CDR3. Germline CDR1 reads SGHRS; CDR2 reads YFSETQ.